The 21 T cell receptor beta chains given below trace back to one sample, sequenced in a study of blood T cell repertoires in COVID-19. Repertoires were generated with immunoSEQ multiplex PCR, while TCRdb's copy carries only in-frame clones and drops some. This table has around 60,000 clones, approximately 78% appearing once. The specimen was peripheral blood. The receptors here all came from a man older than 75 with acute or convalescent COVID-19.

In its sample, this clone was seen once. The rearrangement joins TRBV7-2 to TRBJ2-3; TRBD2 agrees at 8 bases. Germline lookup yields CDR1 SGHTA and CDR2 FQGNSA. Trimming cost V 4 bases and J 7 bases; bases outside gene matches: 10. This CDR3 spans 15 amino acids. The CDR3 reads CASSSTGTRLHTQYF. DNA for the CDR3: TGTGCCAGCAGCTCCACCGGGACTAGATTACATACGCAGTATTTT.

The chain carries TRBV5-1 and TRBJ2-1; 11 bases agree with TRBD2. The CDR3 length is 16 residues. J gave up 1 base and V 5 bases, and 5 bases lay outside the gene matches. Germline CDR1 and CDR2: SGHRS and YFSETQ. The CDR3 region has the DNA TGCGCCAGCAGTAGGGTAGCGGGGGGGTCCTACAATGAGCAGTTCTTC. Translated: CASSRVAGGSYNEQFF.

This clone appeared a single time. The chain couples TRBV5-1 to TRBJ1-2, with D perhaps matching TRBD1 (5 bases). Trimming removed 5 bases from V and 0 bases from J, with 14 bases in between. Germline V gives CDR1 SGHRS, CDR2 YFSETQ. The CDR3 contains 15 residues. The CDR3 coding sequence is TGCGCCAGCAGTTATACCAGGGAAACTAACTATGGCTACACCTTC. As protein: CASSYTRETNYGYTF.

The chain employs TRBV18 and TRBJ1-5, with 7 bases identical to TRBD1. Germline V gene sequence: CDR1 KGHSH, CDR2 LQKENI. The CDR3 is made up of 16 amino acids. After removal of 3 bases from V and 1 base from J, the junction contained 6 bases not matched to a gene. CDR3 amino acids: CASSPRQGGSNQPQHF. CDR3 in DNA: TGTGCCAGCTCACCTAGACAGGGTGGAAGCAATCAGCCCCAGCATTTT. Full variable domain (remainder filled in from reference TRBV18 and TRBJ1-5): NAGVMQNPRHLVRRRGQEARLRCSPMKGHSHVYWYRQLPEEGLKFMVYLQKENIIDESGMPKERFSAEFPKEGPSILRIQQVVRGDSAAYFCASSPRQGGSNQPQHFGDGTRLSIL.

The rearrangement uses TRBV10-3 and TRBJ2-6, with TRBD1 matching 7 bases. This CDR3 has 19 residues. J was trimmed by 0 bases and V by 2 bases; bases with no gene match: 10. Germline lookup yields CDR1 ENHRY and CDR2 SYGVKD. CDR3 nucleotide sequence: TGTGCCATCAGTGAGCCAAGGGGGACAGTAAGCTCTGGGGCCAACGTCCTGACTTTC. The encoded protein is CAISEPRGTVSSGANVLTF.

This rearrangement joins TRBV7-9 to TRBJ1-4; a weak D match, TRBD1 (6 bases). Germline values: CDR1 SEHNR, CDR2 FQNEAQ (reference sequence). This CDR3 comprises 18 residues. Between the trimmed V and J ends, which lost 7 bases and 0 bases, there was a span of 21 bases. In DNA, the CDR3 is TGTGCCAGCATCGGCTTACGTACAGGGAACGCAACTAATGAAAAACTGTTTTTT. Amino acid sequence: CASIGLRTGNATNEKLFF.

The rearrangement uses TRBV5-5 and TRBJ2-1; 7 bases map to TRBD1. The CDR3 has 15 amino acids. CDR1 and CDR2 from the germline V gene are SGHKS and YYEKEE (reference sequence). With 0 bases clipped from V and 14 bases from J, the junction kept 14 bases outside the gene matches. CDR3: CASSLGTGPNEREFF. The CDR3 region has the DNA TGTGCCAGCAGCTTGGGGACAGGCCCTAATGAGCGTGAGTTCTTC.

The chain recombines TRBV7-8 with TRBJ1-2; D gene ambiguous. The CDR3 covers 17 residues. Deletions cut 5 bases from V and 3 bases from J, with 22 bases between. CDR1 is SGHVS, CDR2 FQNEAQ, per germline. The CDR3 DNA is TGTGCCAGCAGCCCGACGATCGGGGTTGGTTTCGACTATGGCTACACCTTC. Translating gives CASSPTIGVGFDYGYTF.

This clone was recorded only once. V gene TRBV7-9 combines with J gene TRBJ2-5; 7 bases are shared with TRBD2. CDR1 SEHNR and CDR2 FQNEAQ come from the germline V gene (reference sequence). This CDR3 has 14 amino acids. V lost 5 bases and J lost 5; bases outside the gene matches: 8. CDR3 nucleotides: TGTGCCAGCAGCAGACAGAATAGCGGGGAGACCCAGTACTTC. Its translation: CASSRQNSGETQYF. Full variable domain (remainder filled in from reference TRBV7-9 and TRBJ2-5): DTGVSQNPRHKITKRGQNVTFRCDPISEHNRLYWYRQTLGQGPEFLTYFQNEAQLEKSRLLSDRFSAERPKGSFSTLEIQRTEQGDSAMYLCASSRQNSGETQYFGPGTRLLVL.

The chain is built from TRBV12-3 or TRBV12-4 and TRBJ1-5; D is unclear. The CDR3 extends over 13 amino acids. With 3 bases removed from V and 3 bases from J, the gap between germline ends came to 6 bases. The chain's CDR3 is CASSFSSNQPQHF. The DNA of the CDR3 is TGTGCCAGCAGTTTCAGTTCCAATCAGCCCCAGCATTTT.

The V and J genes are TRBV13 and TRBJ1-2; 9 bases line up with TRBD1. Germline V gene data show CDR1 as PRHDT and CDR2 as FYEKMQ (reference sequence). Trimming cost V 5 bases and J 3 bases; bases outside gene matches: 10. The CDR3 spans 16 residues. The CDR3 sequence is CASSVGQGRGYYGYTF. The CDR3 DNA reads TGTGCCAGCAGCGTCGGACAGGGGAGGGGCTACTATGGCTACACCTTC.

This sequence joins TRBV5-1 and TRBJ2-5; the D gene is possibly TRBD1 (6 bases). Germline CDR1 is SGHRS and CDR2 is YFSETQ. The CDR3 loop spans 15 amino acids. The V and J ends lost 4 bases and 1 base respectively, with 14 bases between them. The CDR3 DNA follows: TGCGCCAGCAGCAAAGGACAGCCTCTCCAAGAGACCCAGTACTTC. This codes for CASSKGQPLQETQYF.

The chain links TRBV6-5 to TRBJ1-6; possibly TRBD1 for D (6 bases). The V end lost 6 bases, the J end lost 10 bases, and 16 bases lay between the germline ends. The germline CDR1 and CDR2 sequences are MNHEY and SVGAGI. The CDR3 is 14 residues long. The CDR3 sequence is CASRRGQDDSPLHF. For the CDR3, the DNA is TGTGCCAGCAGACGGGGACAAGATGACTCACCCCTCCACTTT.

The rearrangement links TRBV30 to TRBJ1-1; 7 bases match TRBD1. Germline CDR1 and CDR2: GTSNPN and SVGIG (reference sequence). The CDR3 loop spans 16 amino acids. V lost 4 bases and J lost 1; bases outside the gene matches: 12. The CDR3 region is CAWKGKTGQRNTEAFF. The CDR3 DNA follows: TGTGCCTGGAAAGGCAAAACGGGACAGAGGAACACTGAAGCTTTCTTT.

The chain is built from TRBV4-1 and TRBJ2-7; 7 positions agree with TRBD1. Germline CDR1 and CDR2: MGHRA and YSYEKL. This CDR3 contains 16 residues. Trimming took 0 bases from V and 4 from J; bases not matched to a gene: 9. The chain's CDR3 is CASSQEGNRGGYEQYF. The CDR3 region has the DNA TGCGCCAGCAGCCAAGAGGGGAACAGGGGTGGTTACGAGCAGTACTTC.

This sequence joins TRBV19 and TRBJ1-2, with no clear D. CDR3 size: 12 residues. Germline V CDR1 and CDR2: LNHDA, SQIVND (reference sequence). V lost 4 bases, J lost 2 bases, and 5 bases lay in between. CDR3 sequence: CASSNTNYGYTF. The CDR3 nucleotides are TGTGCCAGTAGTAACACGAACTATGGCTACACCTTC.

V usage is TRBV10-2 and J usage is TRBJ1-3; D gene unclear. The ends were cut back, 7 bases at V and 0 bases at J, with 19 bases in the middle. Germline V gives CDR1 WSHSY, CDR2 SAAADI. This CDR3 is built from 17 residues. The DNA for the CDR3 is TGCGCCAGCACTCGACGCGGAGTAAGCAGCTCTGGAAACACCATATATTTT. Translation: CASTRRGVSSSGNTIYF.

This chain uses TRBV2 with TRBJ2-5, with 7 bases identical to TRBD2. The junction had 9 bases not matched to a gene; V was cut back by 7 bases and J by 4 bases. Germline V lookup: CDR1 SNHLY, CDR2 FYNNEI. The CDR3 has 14 amino acids. CDR3 sequence: CASNPARGLETQYF. In nucleotides, the CDR3 is TGTGCCAGCAACCCCGCGCGGGGGTTAGAGACCCAGTACTTC.

CDR3 sequence: CASRLGTSVDTQYF. CDR3 DNA: TGCGCCAGCCGCCTCGGGACTAGCGTGGATACGCAGTATTTT. The rearrangement joins TRBV5-1 to TRBJ2-3; 10 bases line up with TRBD2. Germline CDR1 SGHRS, CDR2 YFSETQ. The CDR3 is 14 residues long. The V gene end was trimmed by 7 bases and the J gene end by 6 bases; junction bases not matched to a gene: 8.

V and J are TRBV3-1 (or the pseudogene TRBV3-2) and TRBJ2-3; TRBD2 matches at 9 bases. The CDR3 has 15 amino acids. J gave up 6 bases and V 4 bases, and 8 bases lay outside the gene matches. Germline V gene data show CDR1 as LGHDT and CDR2 as YNNKEL (reference sequence). The CDR3 bases are TGTGCCAGCAGCCCCGGTGCTAGCGGGGCTGATACGCAGTATTTT. Its protein product is CASSPGASGADTQYF.

The chain recombines TRBV21-1 with TRBJ1-5; the D call of TRBD1 is as the table states it, not checked on the DNA. TRBV21-1 corresponds to a pseudogene. The CDR3 has 10 amino acids. CDR3: CLADNQPQHF. CDR3 in DNA: TGTCTTGCAGACAATCAGCCCCAGCATTTT.